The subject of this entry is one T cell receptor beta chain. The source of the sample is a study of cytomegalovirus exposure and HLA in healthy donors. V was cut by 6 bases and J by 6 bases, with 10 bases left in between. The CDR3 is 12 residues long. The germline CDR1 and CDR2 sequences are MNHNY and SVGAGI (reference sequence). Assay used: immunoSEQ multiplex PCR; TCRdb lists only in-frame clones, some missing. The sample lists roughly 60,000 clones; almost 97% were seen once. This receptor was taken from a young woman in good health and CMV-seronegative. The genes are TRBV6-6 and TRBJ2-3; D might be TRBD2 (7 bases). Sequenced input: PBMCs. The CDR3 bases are TGTGCCAGCAGGAAGGGGGGGGATACGCAGTATTTT. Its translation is CASRKGGDTQYF.